Sequencing of this T cell receptor (beta chain) was carried out in a study of OX40 agonist ivuxolimab in advanced cancers. The data were produced by immunoSEQ multiplex PCR, yet TCRdb's version contains in-frame clones alone and is incomplete. The sample has about 60,000 clones, approximately 86% seen once; the top ten hold approximately 4%. The source of this sequence is an adult with an advanced solid tumor such as melanoma, head and neck, liver or kidney cancer. This sample comprised CD4+ or CD8+ T cells sorted from blood, obtained in a trial of the OX40 agonist ivuxolimab.

For the CDR3, the DNA is TGTGCCAGCAGTTCCAGGGATAGCAATCAGCCCCAGCATTTT. Amino acids: CASSSRDSNQPQHF. This chain uses TRBV2 with TRBJ1-5, with D perhaps TRBD1 (5 bases). Germline loops: CDR1 SNHLY, CDR2 FYNNEI. This CDR3 is 14 amino acids long. Trimming cost V 5 bases and J 0 bases, with 8 bases left between them.